These 30 T cell receptor beta chains were all obtained from the same sample, sequenced in a study of control samples from healthy donors and cancer patients. Produced via immunoSEQ multiplex PCR; TCRdb's table is partial and in-frame only. The sample consists of under 150,000 clones, over 75% of them appearing once. The sample was PBMCs. The receptors originated from a woman aged 45 to 65 with colorectal cancer.

The rearrangement links TRBV2 to TRBJ2-1; D not certain. V lost 4 bases to trimming and J lost 6 bases, with 4 bases between them. From germline, CDR1 is SNHLY and CDR2 FYNNEI. The CDR3 has 11 amino acids. In DNA form, the CDR3 reads TGTGCCAGCAGTGGGGGCAATGAGCAGTTCTTC. It is translated as CASSGGNEQFF.

This chain uses TRBV7-9 with TRBJ2-4, with D possibly matching TRBD1 (6 bases). The CDR3 consists of 14 residues. Trimming left V 6 bases short and J 8 bases short, with 17 bases between. Germline V gene lookup returns CDR1 SEHNR and CDR2 FQNEAQ (reference sequence). Written as DNA, the CDR3 is TGTGCCAGCAGTCCTACAGGGTATAGGGACATTCAGTACTTC. It specifies CASSPTGYRDIQYF.

J is TRBJ2-7 and V is TRBV10-1; D possibly corresponds to TRBD1 (5 bases). Trimming stripped 4 bases from V and 6 bases from J, with 13 bases between. Germline-derived CDR1 and CDR2 are WNHNN and SYGVQD (reference sequence). The CDR3 has 13 amino acids. For the CDR3, the DNA is TGCGCCAGCAGTGGGGCAGGGATCGGCGAGCAGTACTTC. This translates into CASSGAGIGEQYF.

The chain employs TRBV19 and TRBJ1-4; D unresolved. Germline loops: CDR1 LNHDA, CDR2 SQIVND (reference sequence). CDR3 length equals 15 residues. The V end was cut by 7 bases, the J end by 6 bases, with 18 bases between. CDR3 nucleotide sequence: TGTGCCAGTACCCGTGGAGGCGCGGGAGATGAAAAACTGTTTTTT. Translating gives CASTRGGAGDEKLFF.

The rearrangement uses TRBV28 and TRBJ1-6; D unresolved. Trimming cost V 2 bases and J 7 bases, with 9 bases left between them. CDR1 and CDR2 (germline): MDHEN, SYDVKM. CDR3 length: 14 amino acids. CDR3 DNA sequence: TGTGCCAGCAGTTTACGACCGAGCAATTCACCCCTCCACTTT. It specifies CASSLRPSNSPLHF.

This chain links TRBV14 with TRBJ1-1; a weak D match, TRBD1 (6 bases). Germline-derived CDR1 and CDR2 are SGHDN and FVKESK. V was trimmed by 4 bases and J by 7 bases, leaving 10 bases between them. The CDR3 totals 12 residues. CDR3 residues: CASSLRGVEAFF. CDR3 bases: TGTGCCAGCAGCCTCAGGGGTGTTGAAGCTTTCTTT. The full variable domain, in which reference TRBV14 and TRBJ1-1 provide the parts outside the CDR3, is EAGVTQFPSHSVIEKGQTVTLRCDPISGHDNLYWYRRVMGKEIKFLLHFVKESKQDESGMPNNRFLAERTGGTYSTLKVQPAELEDSGVYFCASSLRGVEAFFGQGTRLTVV.

CDR3 in amino acids: CASSPSQEPQHF. The DNA of the CDR3 is TGTGCCAGTAGCCCGTCACAGGAGCCCCAGCATTTT. The gene calls are TRBV19 and TRBJ1-5; tentatively, D is TRBD1 (5 bases). Germline loops: CDR1 LNHDA, CDR2 SQIVND (reference sequence). This CDR3 has 12 residues. The germline V and J ends were trimmed by 6 bases and 8 bases, with 11 bases remaining between them.

The chain joins TRBV2 to TRBJ2-7; 7 nucleotides match TRBD2. The CDR3 extends over 15 amino acids. The germline gives CDR1 SNHLY, CDR2 FYNNEI. J was trimmed by 3 bases and V by 7 bases; bases with no gene match: 12. CDR3 sequence: CASKESNGDYYEQYF. The CDR3, as DNA: TGTGCCAGCAAAGAGTCGAATGGGGACTACTACGAGCAGTACTTC. Full variable domain (rest looked up from reference TRBV2 and TRBJ2-7): EPEVTQTPSHQVTQMGQEVILRCVPISNHLYFYWYRQILGQKVEFLVSFYNNEISEKSEIFDDQFSVERPDGSNFTLKIRSTKLEDSAMYFCASKESNGDYYEQYFGPGTRLTVT.

The genes are TRBV6-4 and TRBJ2-3; perhaps D is TRBD1 or TRBD2 (5 bases each). CDR3 length: 13 residues. Trimming stripped 5 bases from V and 2 bases from J, with 8 bases between. Germline assignment: CDR1 MRHNA and CDR2 SNTAGT. CDR3 sequence (DNA): TGTGCCAGCAGTTCCGGGACCACAGATACGCAGTATTTT. Its translation: CASSSGTTDTQYF.

V is TRBV5-1 and J is TRBJ2-3; 9 nucleotides align to TRBD1. The ends lost 4 bases at V and 6 bases at J; junction bases unmatched: 3. The CDR3 is 13 residues long. The V gene's germline CDR1 is SGHRS and CDR2 YFSETQ. CDR3 bases: TGCGCCAGCAGCGGACAGGGGTGGGATACGCAGTATTTT. Its translation is CASSGQGWDTQYF.

The chain recombines TRBV19 with TRBJ2-3; the D gene is possibly TRBD1 (6 bases). V lost 10 bases to trimming and J lost 1 base, with 15 bases between them. Germline V lookup: CDR1 LNHDA, CDR2 SQIVND (reference sequence). The CDR3 is made up of 14 amino acids. CDR3 amino acids: CATGPSGGTDTQYF. CDR3 DNA: TGTGCCACCGGGCCGTCAGGGGGCACAGATACGCAGTATTTT.

This sequence joins TRBV7-9 and TRBJ2-5; D gene ambiguous. CDR3 length: 12 amino acids. V gave up 2 bases and J gave up 5 bases, with 6 bases separating them. CDR1 SEHNR and CDR2 FQNEAQ come from the germline V gene (reference sequence). The CDR3 spells CASSLSGETQYF. The CDR3 DNA is TGTGCCAGCAGCTTAAGTGGGGAGACCCAGTACTTC. The full variable domain, with the rest looked up from reference TRBV7-9 and TRBJ2-5, is DTGVSQNPRHKITKRGQNVTFRCDPISEHNRLYWYRQTLGQGPEFLTYFQNEAQLEKSRLLSDRFSAERPKGSFSTLEIQRTEQGDSAMYLCASSLSGETQYFGPGTRLLVL.

This sequence joins TRBV25-1 and TRBJ1-2; the match to TRBD1 covers 12 bases. The CDR3 runs to 15 residues. V was pared by 3 bases and J by 6 bases, with 5 bases of the junction left unmatched. Germline CDR1 and CDR2: MGHDK and SYGVNS. CDR3 in DNA: TGTGCCAGCAGTGAGTCGGGACAGGGGGCGGATGGCTACACCTTC. Translating it yields CASSESGQGADGYTF.

The chain is built from TRBV27 and TRBJ2-2, with TRBD1 identical over 7 bases. The CDR3 consists of 14 residues. CDR1 MNHEY and CDR2 SMNVEV come from the germline V gene (reference sequence). V dropped 10 bases and J dropped 1; count of bases not matched to a gene: 6. The CDR3 reads CATLRTGNTGELFF. The CDR3 DNA reads TGTGCCACCCTACGGACAGGGAACACCGGGGAGCTGTTTTTT.

The genes are TRBV5-6 and TRBJ2-1; D remains ambiguous. CDR3 size: 13 residues. The germline V gene has CDR1 SGHDT and CDR2 YYEEEE. Trimming took off 4 bases at V and 7 bases at J, with 12 bases between the two ends. The CDR3 sequence is CASSPSGMNEQFF. In DNA, the CDR3 is TGTGCCAGCAGCCCGTCAGGAATGAATGAGCAGTTCTTC.

The chain employs TRBV3-1 (or the pseudogene TRBV3-2) and TRBJ2-5; 7 bases agree with TRBD2. Germline values: CDR1 LGHDT, CDR2 YNNKEL (reference sequence). This CDR3 has 15 amino acids. V trimming: 1 base; J trimming: 1 base; junction bases outside the gene matches: 3. The CDR3 here is CASSQGWGGQETQYF. The CDR3 DNA reads as TGTGCCAGCAGCCAAGGATGGGGGGGCCAAGAGACCCAGTACTTC.

This chain uses TRBV6-5 with TRBJ2-7; TRBD2 aligns across 13 bases. CDR3 length equals 15 residues. V lost 6 bases and J lost 6; bases outside the gene matches: 8. Per the germline V gene, CDR1 is MNHEY and CDR2 is SVGAGI. In DNA form, the CDR3 reads TGTGCCAGCAGACTAGGACTAGCGGGAGCAACCGAGCAGTACTTC. As protein: CASRLGLAGATEQYF.

A few counts support this clone. The chain links TRBV6-5 to TRBJ2-2; a weak D match, TRBD2 (5 bases). CDR3 length: 15 residues. CDR1 is MNHEY and CDR2 is SVGAGI in the germline V gene. V dropped 6 bases and J dropped 7 bases, with 18 bases sitting between them. DNA for the CDR3: TGTGCCAGCAGGACGGGGTTTGAAGGAAACGGGGAGCTGTTTTTT. This gives the protein CASRTGFEGNGELFF.

The rearrangement links TRBV4-1 to TRBJ2-7; 8 nucleotides align to TRBD2. V was clipped by 2 bases and J by 3 bases; unmatched bases: 6. Per germline, CDR1 MGHRA and CDR2 YSYEKL. The CDR3 is 15 amino acids. The DNA for the CDR3 is TGCGCCAGCAGCCAAACCGGGACTAGAGACTACGAGCAGTACTTC. Its translation is CASSQTGTRDYEQYF.

The chain carries TRBV18 and TRBJ2-7, with TRBD1 identical over 7 bases. The CDR3 has 15 amino acids. The germline V gene has CDR1 KGHSH and CDR2 LQKENI. V gave up 3 bases and J gave up 2 bases; unmatched junction bases: 7. Written as DNA, the CDR3 is TGTGCCAGCTCACCTGCGGACAGGTCAGCCTACGAGCAGTACTTC. This translates into CASSPADRSAYEQYF.

In its sample, this clone was seen once. The gene calls are TRBV28 and TRBJ1-2; no definite D call. V lost 3 bases, J lost 4 bases, and 9 bases lay in between. The CDR3 contains 13 residues. CDR1 is MDHEN and CDR2 is SYDVKM in the germline V gene. Written as DNA, the CDR3 is TGTGCCAGCAGTTTCACGGACTCCTATGGCTACACCTTC. Translated, it gives CASSFTDSYGYTF.

V usage is TRBV2 and J usage is TRBJ1-1; D gene uncertain. The length of the CDR3 is 14 residues. The V gene's germline CDR1 is SNHLY and CDR2 FYNNEI. V was pared by 2 bases and J by 3 bases, with 10 bases between. CDR3 protein: CASSERNRDTEAFF. The CDR3 region has the DNA TGTGCCAGCAGTGAAAGGAACCGAGACACTGAAGCTTTCTTT.

The rearrangement uses TRBV10-3 and TRBJ1-2; D not resolved. The germline gives CDR1 ENHRY, CDR2 SYGVKD. This CDR3 contains 11 residues. V was shortened by 8 bases and J by 8 bases, with 12 bases between the two germline ends. In DNA, the CDR3 is TGTGCCATCGTCCCCCAGCGGGGCTACACCTTC. Its protein product is CAIVPQRGYTF.

The rearrangement uses TRBV6-5 and TRBJ2-7; D remains unclear. V was pared by 0 bases and J by 3 bases, with 9 bases between. Germline V gene lookup returns CDR1 MNHEY and CDR2 SVGAGI. The CDR3 length is 14 residues. The CDR3 spells CASSYSFKDYEQYF. The DNA for the CDR3 is TGTGCCAGCAGTTACTCCTTTAAAGACTACGAGCAGTACTTC.

The genes are TRBV3-1 (or the pseudogene TRBV3-2) and TRBJ1-2, with D maybe TRBD1 (5 bases). The germline V gene has CDR1 LGHDT and CDR2 YNNKEL (reference sequence). Deletions cut 1 base from V and 8 bases from J, with 14 bases between. This CDR3 region has 14 residues. The CDR3 sequence is CASSQGTGPGGYTF. In DNA, the CDR3 is TGTGCCAGCAGCCAAGGAACAGGCCCTGGGGGCTACACCTTC.

This clone was recorded only once. The chain joins TRBV12-3 or TRBV12-4 to TRBJ2-7; the D gene could be TRBD1 or TRBD2 (5 bases each). The CDR3 spans 13 residues. The germline V and J ends were trimmed by 7 bases and 2 bases, with 12 bases remaining between them. CDR3 region: CASNGDGAYEQYF. In DNA form, the CDR3 reads TGTGCCAGCAACGGGGACGGGGCCTACGAGCAGTACTTC.

The chain couples TRBV30 to TRBJ2-2, with 10 nucleotides matching TRBD1. The CDR3 runs 16 residues. V shed 3 bases and J 6 bases; nucleotides not matched to a gene: 10. Germline V gene lookup returns CDR1 GTSNPN and CDR2 SVGIG (reference sequence). This CDR3 is CAWSALGQGYPGELFF. In nucleotides, the CDR3 is TGTGCCTGGAGCGCATTGGGACAGGGGTATCCCGGGGAGCTGTTTTTT.

This clone turned up a few times. V and J are TRBV12-3 or TRBV12-4 and TRBJ1-1; 7 bases agree with TRBD1. J lost 11 bases, V lost 4 bases, and 7 bases had no gene match. The CDR3 covers 12 residues. The CDR3 sequence is CASSSWAGGAFF. The CDR3 bases are TGTGCCAGCAGTTCCTGGGCAGGGGGGGCTTTCTTT.

The chain uses TRBV10-3 and TRBJ2-1; D not resolved. CDR3 length equals 17 residues. The V end lost 0 bases, the J end lost 7 bases, and 19 bases lay between the germline ends. Germline V gene lookup returns CDR1 ENHRY and CDR2 SYGVKD. The CDR3: CAISESGGRISRNEQFF. CDR3 in DNA: TGTGCCATCAGTGAGTCGGGCGGTAGGATCTCGCGGAATGAGCAGTTCTTC.

This clone was detected only once. The chain combines TRBV2 with TRBJ2-5; 10 positions agree with TRBD2. V lost 6 bases to trimming and J lost 3 bases; unmatched junction nucleotides: 4. From germline, CDR1 is SNHLY and CDR2 FYNNEI. CDR3 size: 14 residues. CDR3 protein: CASRGLAGEETQYF. CDR3 nucleotide sequence: TGTGCCAGCAGAGGGCTAGCGGGGGAAGAGACCCAGTACTTC.